This T cell receptor beta chain was sequenced during a study of blood T cell repertoires in COVID-19 (TCRdb year 2020). Context from the whole study: The collaborator samples originated in the United States, Italy and Spain and spanned the acute and convalescent phases of COVID-19. The material from the prospective study consisted of cDNA or gDNA derived from T cells, B-cell-depleted T cells, or PBMCs. Deeply sampled blood TCRbeta repertoires from subjects exposed to, actively infected with, or recovered from COVID-19 were included in the dataset. The repertoires were made available in a free public database intended to serve as a resource for research on the immune response to SARS-CoV-2. Samples came from the ongoing ImmuneRACE study (first 160 participants) plus 1,254 subjects from 6 global collaborators. Sample metadata almost always included a de-identified subject ID, COVID-19 status, age in years and sex. HLA class I and class II types, where available, came from metadata supplied by the sample provider rather than from assay-based typing. What the work shows at the level of the full study, not this receptor alone: The amount of clinical and demographic metadata varied by source and participant and was provided uncurated.

Remarks on this clone: The clone's antigen remains unknown. Base qualities are not recorded, but no much larger clone differs from it by a single base.

From V the trimming removes 7 bases and from J it removes 1 base, while the gene matches leave 8 bases of the junction unaccounted for. Including cysteine and phenylalanine, the CDR3 has 16 amino acids. The read is trimmed to its CDR3 DNA, 48 bases read in frame from base 1. CDR1 and CDR2 are read off the germline V gene (reference sequence) as MNHEY and SMNVEV. The immunoSEQ Assay, a bias-controlled multiplex PCR, was used to amplify TCRbeta CDR3 regions from genomic DNA. In the authors' own workflow: The number of nucleated cells in each sample was estimated from the amplification of reference gene primers within the assay. To quantify the absolute abundance of each unique TCRbeta CDR3 rearrangement, sequence reads were collapsed and filtered. Productive Simpson clonality was computed per sample as the square root of Simpson's diversity index over productive rearrangements. Not all clones reach the TCRdb copy of this immuneACCESS table, which keeps in-frame sequences only. Checked studies attribute under half of the gap to unresolved V genes and leave the rest unexplained. From that table come the V and J calls and clone size; the DNA was used to work out D and trimming. Present in this sample are about 200,000 clones, approximately 90% of which were seen just once. The top ten hold around 5.7% of the sample.

Whole blood was collected in K2EDTA tubes by collaborating institutions according to the institutions' own protocols. For TCRbeta analysis, collaborators shipped samples in one of three forms: frozen whole blood, isolated PBMCs, or DNA extracted from either of those sample types. The receptor comes from a man at least 80 years old with acute or convalescent COVID-19. Sequenced material: peripheral blood. This chain is built from TRBV27 and TRBJ2-3, with TRBD2 matching 10 junction bases. The bases are TGTGCCAGCAAACTAGCGGGACGTCTAGGCACAGATACGCAGTATTTT. Protein translation: CASKLAGRLGTDTQYF.